This TCR beta chain came from a study of cytomegalovirus exposure and HLA in healthy donors. Study in general: Some 90 million unique TCRs from HLA-typed donors were held in an early data release. Study-wide results and limits: Highest at DRB1 and lowest at HLA-C, TCR association rates differed among HLA loci in a later analysis. TCR beta chains numbering 150 to 200 were designated cytomegalovirus-associated.

Amplification used 60 Vbeta primers and 13 Jbeta primers. Assay: immunoSEQ multiplex PCR; the TCRdb copy retains only in-frame clones and omits some. Of more than 120,000 clones listed, roughly 74% are singletons. CDR1 and CDR2 (germline): SGHAT, FQNNGV. The CDR3 has 13 residues. Trimming left V 3 bases short and J 10 bases short, with 15 bases between. Comment on this clone: Its matching antigen is unknown.

The receptor was derived from a woman in her 40s in good health and CMV-seropositive. The material sequenced was PBMCs. The chain combines TRBV11-2 with TRBJ1-1, with D unclear. CDR3 loop: CASSFKGAGLAFF. CDR3 sequence (DNA): TGTGCCAGCAGCTTTAAGGGAGCAGGTCTAGCTTTCTTT.